These 3 T cell receptor beta chains share one sample of origin, sequenced in a study of graft-versus-host responses after intestinal transplantation. These TCRs are of unknown antigen specificity. Measured with immunoSEQ multiplex PCR; TCRdb has only the in-frame clones, and not every one. This table holds nearly 95,000 clones, roughly 91% found once. The source material was unstimulated CD8+ T cells sorted from spleen or lymph node cells, sampled before intestinal transplant. The receptors stem from a human donor who received an intestinal transplant.

The V and J genes are TRBV2 and TRBJ1-1; no clear D. The CDR3 spans 14 residues. The V end was cut by 6 bases, the J end by 0 bases, with 11 bases between. In germline, CDR1 is SNHLY, CDR2 FYNNEI. The CDR3 DNA reads TGTGCCAGCAGACAGTATCTAATGAACACTGAAGCTTTCTTT. This translates into CASRQYLMNTEAFF.

The chain employs TRBV5-6 and TRBJ2-1; D is undetermined. V shed 0 bases and J shed 8 bases, with 9 bases lying between them. The germline gives CDR1 SGHDT, CDR2 YYEEEE. This CDR3 comprises 13 residues. The CDR3, as DNA: TGTGCCAGCAGCTTGGCCGTCAGTGATGAGCAGTTCTTC. Protein: CASSLAVSDEQFF.

This clone was observed once. The rearrangement links TRBV7-9 to TRBJ2-3, with TRBD1 identical over 7 bases. Germline trimming cut 2 bases from V and 2 bases from J; bases unmatched to any gene: 13. The CDR3 runs 18 residues. Germline CDR1 is SEHNR and CDR2 is FQNEAQ (reference sequence). The CDR3 loop reads CASSLLGDPGQNTDTQYF. In DNA form, the CDR3 reads TGTGCCAGCAGCTTACTTGGCGATCCGGGACAGAACACAGATACGCAGTATTTT. Variable domain in full (rest from reference TRBV7-9 and TRBJ2-3): DTGVSQNPRHKITKRGQNVTFRCDPISEHNRLYWYRQTLGQGPEFLTYFQNEAQLEKSRLLSDRFSAERPKGSFSTLEIQRTEQGDSAMYLCASSLLGDPGQNTDTQYFGPGTRLTVL.